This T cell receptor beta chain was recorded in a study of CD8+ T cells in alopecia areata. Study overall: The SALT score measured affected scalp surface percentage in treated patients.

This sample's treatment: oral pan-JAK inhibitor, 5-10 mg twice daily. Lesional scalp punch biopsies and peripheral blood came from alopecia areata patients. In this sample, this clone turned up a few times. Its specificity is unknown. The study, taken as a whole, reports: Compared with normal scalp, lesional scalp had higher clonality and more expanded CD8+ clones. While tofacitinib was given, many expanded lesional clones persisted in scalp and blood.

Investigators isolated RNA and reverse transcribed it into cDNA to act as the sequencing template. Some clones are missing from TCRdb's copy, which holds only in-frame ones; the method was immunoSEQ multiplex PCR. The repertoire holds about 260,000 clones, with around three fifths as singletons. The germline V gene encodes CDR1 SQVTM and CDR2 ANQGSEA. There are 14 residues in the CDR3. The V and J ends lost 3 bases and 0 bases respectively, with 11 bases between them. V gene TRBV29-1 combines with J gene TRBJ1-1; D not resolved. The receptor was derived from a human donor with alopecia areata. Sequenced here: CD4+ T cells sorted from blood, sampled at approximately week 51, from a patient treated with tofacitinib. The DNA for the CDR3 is TGCAGCGTTGAGTTCTCGTCACTGAACACTGAAGCTTTCTTT. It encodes CSVEFSSLNTEAFF.